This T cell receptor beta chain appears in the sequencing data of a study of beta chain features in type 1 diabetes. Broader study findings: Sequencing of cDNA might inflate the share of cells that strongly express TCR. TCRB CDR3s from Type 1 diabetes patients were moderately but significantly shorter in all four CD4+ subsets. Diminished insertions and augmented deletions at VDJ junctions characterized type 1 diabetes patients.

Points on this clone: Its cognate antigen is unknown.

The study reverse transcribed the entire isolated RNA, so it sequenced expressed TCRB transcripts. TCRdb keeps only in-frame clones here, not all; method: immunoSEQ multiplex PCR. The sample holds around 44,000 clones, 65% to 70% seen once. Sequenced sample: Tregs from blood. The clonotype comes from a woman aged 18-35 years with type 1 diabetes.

The CDR3 reads CASSTYTGELFF. The DNA for the CDR3 is TGTGCCAGTAGTACTTACACCGGGGAGCTGTTTTTT. V gene TRBV19 combines with J gene TRBJ2-2; D is unclear. Trimming took off 4 bases at V and 3 bases at J, with 3 bases between the two ends. The germline V gene has CDR1 LNHDA and CDR2 SQIVND (reference sequence). The CDR3 runs 12 residues.